One and the same sample provided the 5 T cell receptor beta chains below, sequenced in a study of blood T cells in healthy people across ages. For the second PCR, which ran for 7 to 11 cycles, a sample-barcoded 5' primer and a J-beta primer mix were used. TCRdb independently ran MiXCR on the 5' RACE reads; one entry per CDR3 protein. The sample lists about 1,400,000 distinct CDR3 sequences; almost 60% were seen once. Sequencing was carried out using blood. Receptors were obtained from a man aged 18 to 29 in good health.

This clonotype was counted a single time. This chain uses TRBV4-1 with TRBJ2-5; no clear D gene. The tail of the sequence fits TRBJ2-7 better, so the J call may be wrong. The germline CDR1 and CDR2 sequences are MGHRA and YSYEKL. The length of the CDR3 is 13 residues. DNA for the CDR3: TGCGCCAGCAGCCACGTTGGAACCTACGAGCAGTACTTC. This translates into CASSHVGTYEQYF.

In this sample, this clonotype turned up many times. The chain carries TRBV2 and TRBJ2-7; tentative D call: TRBD2 (5 bases). The CDR3 covers 12 residues. V lost 3 bases, J lost 3 bases, and 6 bases lay in between. CDR1 SNHLY and CDR2 FYNNEI come from the germline V gene. The CDR3 region is CASSDGGYEQYF. The CDR3 DNA reads as TGTGCCAGCAGTGACGGAGGCTACGAGCAGTACTTC.

The chain uses TRBV5-1 and TRBJ2-1; D is unresolved. CDR1 and CDR2 (germline): SGHRS, YFSETQ. With 1 base removed from V and 9 bases from J, the gap between germline ends came to 8 bases. This CDR3 has 12 amino acids. CDR3 bases: TGCGCCAGCAGCTTGTCAGTCAGTGAGCAGTTCTTC. Its protein is CASSLSVSEQFF.

This clonotype was seen a few times. This chain uses TRBV4-3 with TRBJ2-2, with D maybe TRBD1 (5 bases). V lost 1 base to trimming and J lost 4 bases, with 7 bases between them. This CDR3 spans 14 amino acids. Germline CDR1 is LGHNA and CDR2 is YSLEER. CDR3 sequence reads: CASSQGQGTGELFF. CDR3 in DNA: TGCGCCAGCAGCCAAGGGCAGGGCACCGGGGAGCTGTTTTTT.

The chain combines TRBV10-3 with TRBJ1-1; the D is unclear. The CDR3 sequence is 14 residues long. Per germline, CDR1 ENHRY and CDR2 SYGVKD. V gave up 10 bases and J gave up 0 bases, with 15 bases separating them. CDR3 DNA sequence: TGTGCCACCGGCGGACCGAATATGAACACTGAAGCTTTCTTT. Encoded protein: CATGGPNMNTEAFF.